The clone carrying this TCR beta chain was observed many times. This sample was taken from a study of breast tumors, draining lymph nodes, adjacent tissues. TCRdb re-analysed the multiplex PCR reads in MiXCR, keeping a single row per CDR3 protein. Among about 130,000 distinct CDR3 sequences listed, 21% were seen once. The CDR3 sequence is 15 residues long. V lost 7 bases and J 8 bases, leaving 18 bases between the germline ends. Germline V gives CDR1 SNHLY, CDR2 FYNNEI. Samples came from axillary lymph nodes draining the breast cancer. Sequencing was carried out using axillary lymph node tissue. This clonotype was obtained from a female donor with breast cancer. Some clones in this sample may be carry-over from other donors' samples. This rearrangement joins TRBV2 to TRBJ1-6; D perhaps matches TRBD1 (6 bases). The CDR3, as DNA: TGTGCCAGCACCCCACTTGCGGGACAAGATTCACCCCTCCACTTT. Protein: CASTPLAGQDSPLHF.